A single sample is the source of the 32 T cell receptor beta chains below, sequenced in a study of identical twins. Using its own MiXCR run on the 5' RACE reads, TCRdb lists one record per CDR3 protein. The sample records about 520,000 distinct CDR3 sequences, around 20% being singletons. This sample also belongs to another study, concerning T cells expressing NK-cell markers.

The sequencing sample was made of CD4+ T cells sorted from blood. These receptors came from a woman aged 18-35 years in good health.

This clonotype was seen just once. The V and J genes are TRBV7-8 and TRBJ2-2; D is ambiguous. The CDR3 spans 13 residues. V dropped 6 bases and J dropped 5 bases, with 10 bases sitting between them. CDR1 is SGHVS and CDR2 is FQNEAQ in the germline V gene. CDR3 amino acids: CASRRTETGELFF. In DNA, the CDR3 is TGTGCCAGCAGACGGACGGAAACCGGGGAGCTGTTTTTT.

This clonotype was counted between two and nine times. The chain uses TRBV5-1 and TRBJ2-2, with 7 bases identical to TRBD1. The J segment lost 5 bases and the V segment lost 5 bases, leaving 6 bases of the junction unmatched. The CDR3 consists of 14 residues. Per germline, CDR1 SGHRS and CDR2 YFSETQ. CDR3 region: CASRGTVITGELFF. The DNA for the CDR3 is TGCGCCAGCAGAGGGACAGTAATTACCGGGGAGCTGTTTTTT. The variable domain in full, completed from reference TRBV5-1 and TRBJ2-2, reads KAGVTQTPRYLIKTRGQQVTLSCSPISGHRSVSWYQQTPGQGLQFLFEYFSETQRNKGNFPGRFSGRQFSNSRSEMNVSTLELGDSALYLCASRGTVITGELFFGEGSRLTVL.

The chain links TRBV2 to TRBJ2-5; the D gene is possibly TRBD2 (5 bases). The V end was cut by 8 bases, the J end by 4 bases, with 11 bases between. The V gene's germline CDR1 is SNHLY and CDR2 FYNNEI. The CDR3 length is 12 residues. The CDR3 nucleotides read TGTGCCAGCTCGGAGAGGGTAGAGACCCAGTACTTC. Its protein is CASSERVETQYF.

The genes are TRBV20-1 and TRBJ2-7; TRBD2 agrees at 11 bases. The length of the CDR3 is 13 residues. Trimming removed 6 bases from V and 4 bases from J; junction bases left unmatched: 5. Per the germline V gene, CDR1 is DFQATT and CDR2 is SNEGSKA (reference sequence). CDR3 DNA sequence: TGCAGTGCAACGGGACTAGCGGAGTACGAGCAGTACTTC. Translation: CSATGLAEYEQYF.

The table lists this clonotype with a few counts. The rearrangement uses TRBV21-1 and TRBJ1-6; TRBD1 is the table's D call, not checked against the DNA. TRBV21-1 has pseudogene status. This CDR3 spans 15 amino acids. The CDR3 DNA is TGTGCCAGCAGCGTCTGGGGACAGGCGGGTTCACCCCTCCACTTT. This sequence encodes CASSVWGQAGSPLHF.

This clonotype came up a few times. The rearrangement joins TRBV3-1 to TRBJ1-6; D uncertain. Trimming shortened V by 3 bases and J by 9 bases, and 9 bases separated the two germline ends. The CDR3 has 13 residues. The V gene's germline CDR1 is LGHDT and CDR2 YNNKEL (reference sequence). The chain's CDR3 is CASSHREGSPLHF. The DNA for the CDR3 is TGTGCCAGCAGCCACCGGGAGGGTTCACCCCTCCACTTT.

CDR3 protein: CASSLDLTGSYGYTF. CDR3 bases: TGTGCCAGCAGCTTAGATCTGACCGGGAGCTATGGCTACACCTTC. This chain joins TRBV11-3 and TRBJ1-2; D gene ambiguous. The CDR3 is 15 amino acids. Trimming cost V 0 bases and J 4 bases, with 12 bases left between them. Looked up from germline, CDR1 is SGHNT and CDR2 is YENEEA.

The V call is TRBV29-1, the J call TRBJ1-2, with 8 nucleotides matching TRBD1. This CDR3 is 12 amino acids long. The trim removed 4 bases at V and 7 bases at J, leaving 5 bases unmatched. Germline-derived CDR1 and CDR2 are SQVTM and ANQGSEA. CDR3 nucleotides: TGCAGCGTTGGAGGGCAGGGGGCTGGCTACACCTTC. This sequence encodes CSVGGQGAGYTF.

In this sample, this clonotype turned up a few times. As DNA, the CDR3 is TGTGCCATCAGTGTCCGGGGGGGGAACACAGATACGCAGTATTTT. It encodes CAISVRGGNTDTQYF. V and J are TRBV10-3 and TRBJ2-3; 8 positions agree with TRBD2. Germline V gene lookup returns CDR1 ENHRY and CDR2 SYGVKD. The CDR3 is 15 amino acids. V shed 4 bases and J 2 bases; nucleotides not matched to a gene: 5.

This chain uses TRBV7-9 with TRBJ2-3; no clear D. From germline, CDR1 is SEHNR and CDR2 FQNEAQ (reference sequence). V lost 3 bases to trimming and J lost 4 bases, with 8 bases between them. The CDR3 is 13 residues long. The CDR3 reads CASSFGMADTQYF. For the CDR3, the DNA is TGTGCCAGCAGCTTCGGTATGGCAGATACGCAGTATTTT.

V gene TRBV12-3 or TRBV12-4 combines with J gene TRBJ2-2; TRBD2 matches 8 bases. V trimming: 6 bases; J trimming: 2 bases; junction bases outside the gene matches: 8. This CDR3 has 16 residues. CDR3 bases: TGTGCCAGCAGCGAACAAGGGACTAGAAACACCGGGGAGCTGTTTTTT. Translating it yields CASSEQGTRNTGELFF.

The table lists this clonotype with a few counts. The rearrangement joins TRBV6-6 to TRBJ1-1; D remains ambiguous. Trimming took 6 bases from V and 1 from J, leaving 6 bases between them. From germline, CDR1 is MNHNY and CDR2 SVGAGI (reference sequence). The CDR3 totals 12 residues. The CDR3 DNA follows: TGTGCCAGCAGAGATAAGAACACTGAAGCTTTCTTT. Translating gives CASRDKNTEAFF.

This clonotype was seen repeatedly, ten times or more. The rearrangement links TRBV5-1 to TRBJ1-1; 7 bases align to TRBD1. From germline, CDR1 is SGHRS and CDR2 YFSETQ. The CDR3 loop spans 14 amino acids. Trimming took 2 bases from V and 5 from J; bases not matched to a gene: 6. The CDR3, as DNA: TGCGCCAGCAGCTTCCCGGGACAGACTACTGAAGCTTTCTTT. As protein: CASSFPGQTTEAFF.

This clonotype was counted only a few times. The chain links TRBV20-1 to TRBJ1-2; 8 positions match TRBD1. CDR3 length: 14 amino acids. V dropped 3 bases and J dropped 2; count of bases not matched to a gene: 5. Germline V CDR1 and CDR2: DFQATT, SNEGSKA (reference sequence). The CDR3 DNA reads as TGCAGTGCTAGGCCCAGGACAGGGAACTATGGCTACACCTTC. Translating it yields CSARPRTGNYGYTF.

This clonotype was counted a few times. The chain links TRBV5-1 to TRBJ2-2, with no clear D. The CDR3 totals 13 residues. Germline assignment: CDR1 SGHRS and CDR2 YFSETQ. V was cut by 2 bases and J by 6 bases, with 8 bases left in between. The CDR3 bases are TGCGCCAGCAGCTTACTCATGGCCGGGGAGCTGTTTTTT. The encoded protein is CASSLLMAGELFF. The full variable domain, completed using reference TRBV5-1 and TRBJ2-2, is KAGVTQTPRYLIKTRGQQVTLSCSPISGHRSVSWYQQTPGQGLQFLFEYFSETQRNKGNFPGRFSGRQFSNSRSEMNVSTLELGDSALYLCASSLLMAGELFFGEGSRLTVL.

The gene calls are TRBV3-1 and TRBJ1-1; TRBD1 agrees at 12 bases. V shed 2 bases and J 7 bases; nucleotides not matched to a gene: 5. The CDR3 runs to 15 residues. Germline CDR1 LGHDT, CDR2 YNNKEL (reference sequence). For the CDR3, the DNA is TGTGCCAGCAGCCAAAGGGACAGGGGGCAAGTTGAAGCTTTCTTT. Its protein is CASSQRDRGQVEAFF.

A single count supports this clonotype. A read error may account for a junction end that differs from germline. The chain combines TRBV7-7 with TRBJ2-7; D is unclear. CDR1 is SSHAT, CDR2 FNYEAQ, per germline (reference sequence). The CDR3 sequence is 15 residues long. CDR3 residues: CASSPQAGSTYDQYF. CDR3 in DNA: TGTGCTAGCAGCCCCCAGGCAGGTTCTACCTACGATCAGTACTTC.

The chain combines TRBV25-1 with TRBJ2-4; the D is unclear. The V gene's germline CDR1 is MGHDK and CDR2 SYGVNS. CDR3 size: 10 residues. Trimming took off 5 bases at V and 8 bases at J, with 4 bases between the two ends. The CDR3 reads CASSKDIQYF. CDR3 in DNA: TGTGCCAGCAGTAAAGACATTCAGTACTTC. Filled out from reference TRBV25-1 and TRBJ2-4, the complete variable domain reads EADIYQTPRYLVIGTGKKITLECSQTMGHDKMYWYQQDPGMELHLIHYSYGVNSTEKGDLSSESTVSRIRTEHFPLTLESARPSHTSQYLCASSKDIQYFGAGTRLSVL.

This clonotype has only a few counts. V is TRBV6-2 or TRBV6-3 and J is TRBJ2-3; 11 bases are shared with TRBD2. Germline V CDR1 and CDR2: MNHEY, SVGEGT. J was trimmed by 1 base and V by 4 bases; bases with no gene match: 4. This CDR3 contains 16 residues. The chain's CDR3 is CASSSRLAGRTDTQYF. CDR3 nucleotides: TGTGCCAGCAGTTCACGACTAGCGGGACGCACAGATACGCAGTATTTT.

The chain couples TRBV20-1 to TRBJ2-1; perhaps TRBD1 as D (5 bases). Germline assignment: CDR1 DFQATT and CDR2 SNEGSKA (reference sequence). V gave up 3 bases and J gave up 4 bases, with 13 bases separating them. There are 14 residues in the CDR3. CDR3 loop: CSASLAGWYNEQFF. The CDR3 region has the DNA TGCAGTGCTAGTTTGGCAGGGTGGTACAATGAGCAGTTCTTC.

This clonotype was picked up a small number of times. The V and J genes are TRBV12-3 or TRBV12-4 and TRBJ2-5; D is uncertain. CDR3 length: 11 amino acids. Trimming removed 6 bases at V and 13 bases at J, with 15 bases between. CDR3 in DNA: TGTGCCAGCAGCCGGACCGGGCAATGGTACTTC. Its translation is CASSRTGQWYF.

The V gene is TRBV20-1, the J gene TRBJ1-2; 8 bases fit TRBD1. The V gene's germline CDR1 is DFQATT and CDR2 SNEGSKA (reference sequence). The CDR3 totals 13 residues. The DNA for the CDR3 is TGCAGCTGTAGCCAGGGGGCGGGCTATGGCTACACCTTC. This encodes CSCSQGAGYGYTF.

In this sample, this clonotype turned up many times. The chain links TRBV2 to TRBJ2-2; TRBD1 matches 9 bases. Germline values: CDR1 SNHLY, CDR2 FYNNEI. V shed 5 bases, J shed 3 bases, and the junction held 4 bases outside the gene matches. CDR3 length: 15 residues. The CDR3 region is CASSPGTGHTGELFF. The DNA of the CDR3 is TGTGCCAGCAGTCCCGGGACAGGGCACACCGGGGAGCTGTTTTTT.

This clonotype was seen more than once but under ten times. The CDR3 region is CASRGIRTGRNYGYTF. The CDR3, as DNA: TGTGCCAGCAGGGGCATTAGGACAGGGAGAAACTATGGCTACACCTTC. This sequence joins TRBV11-2 and TRBJ1-2, with 8 bases matching TRBD1. There are 16 residues in the CDR3. V lost 6 bases and J lost 2; bases outside the gene matches: 11. Germline CDR1 and CDR2: SGHAT and FQNNGV.

This chain joins TRBV3-1 and TRBJ1-1; D ambiguous. The length of the CDR3 is 14 residues. The V gene's germline CDR1 is LGHDT and CDR2 YNNKEL (reference sequence). V lost 6 bases and J 0 bases, leaving 11 bases between the germline ends. This CDR3 is CASRFTALNTEAFF. As DNA, the CDR3 is TGTGCCAGCAGGTTTACTGCCCTGAACACTGAAGCTTTCTTT.

The V and J genes are TRBV10-3 and TRBJ1-6, with 7 bases identical to TRBD1. Trimming cost V 6 bases and J 10 bases; bases outside gene matches: 9. CDR1 ENHRY and CDR2 SYGVKD come from the germline V gene. The CDR3 has 14 residues. CDR3 nucleotides: TGTGCCATCAGATCAACAGGGGCAGGGTCACCCCTCCACTTT. Its translation: CAIRSTGAGSPLHF.

This clonotype was detected a few times. The rearrangement links TRBV12-3 or TRBV12-4 to TRBJ1-1, with TRBD1 identical over 12 bases. Trimming at V came to 5 bases and at J to 5 bases, leaving 6 bases not matched to a gene. This CDR3 has 15 residues. CDR3 sequence reads: CASSLGTGGRTEAFF. The CDR3 DNA follows: TGTGCCAGCAGTCTAGGGACAGGGGGCCGAACTGAAGCTTTCTTT.

In this sample, this clonotype turned up a few times. V and J are TRBV20-1 and TRBJ2-1; D gene uncertain. The CDR3 runs 14 residues. Trimming removed 3 bases at V and 8 bases at J, with 17 bases between. Germline CDR1 and CDR2: DFQATT and SNEGSKA (reference sequence). CDR3 amino acids: CSASAPFLLYEQFF. In nucleotides, the CDR3 is TGCAGTGCTAGTGCCCCCTTTTTGCTATATGAGCAGTTCTTC.

This clonotype was seen only a few times. The CDR3: CSAPWRKETQYF. The DNA of the CDR3 is TGCAGTGCACCGTGGAGGAAAGAGACCCAGTACTTC. The rearrangement uses TRBV20-1 and TRBJ2-5, with a weak D call TRBD2 (5 bases). V was pared by 6 bases and J by 3 bases, with 11 bases between. The CDR3 is made up of 12 amino acids. Germline CDR1 reads DFQATT; CDR2 reads SNEGSKA (reference sequence).

The chain uses TRBV5-1 and TRBJ2-7, with D perhaps TRBD2 (6 bases). Trimming removed 9 bases at V and 3 bases at J, with 7 bases between. CDR1 and CDR2 from the germline V gene are SGHRS and YFSETQ. The CDR3 is made up of 10 amino acids. CDR3 nucleotides: TGCGCCACCGGGAGCTACGAGCAGTACTTC. It translates to CATGSYEQYF.

This clonotype appeared once. V and J are TRBV18 and TRBJ2-7, with 8 bases matching TRBD1. V trimming: 4 bases; J trimming: 2 bases; junction bases outside the gene matches: 4. Germline V gene data show CDR1 as KGHSH and CDR2 as LQKENI. CDR3 size: 14 residues. CDR3 in DNA: TGTGCCAGCTCACAGGGACAGGCCGCCTACGAGCAGTACTTC. Amino acids: CASSQGQAAYEQYF.

This clonotype was found a few times. The chain links TRBV6-1 to TRBJ1-5; D is undetermined. Trimming took 7 bases from V and 0 from J, leaving 10 bases between them. The germline V gene has CDR1 MNHNS and CDR2 SASEGT. The CDR3 spans 14 residues. In DNA form, the CDR3 reads TGTGCCAGCACCGTACACTTTAGCAATCAGCCCCAGCATTTT. This gives the protein CASTVHFSNQPQHF.